Reported below is one T cell receptor (beta chain). Its target is unknown. Trimming took 5 bases from V and 6 from J, leaving 9 bases between them. The CDR3 covers 12 residues. The V gene's germline CDR1 is SGHVS and CDR2 FNYEAQ. Via MiXCR, TCRdb re-called the 5' RACE reads, giving one row per CDR3 protein. The table shows around 30,000 distinct CDR3 sequences, with roughly 8.4% occurring only once. Specified time point: sample taken at primary tumor resection. Unsorted samples of tumor, nontumor lung or frozen PBMC had their whole RNA sequenced. This record belongs to a study of spatial heterogeneity in lung cancer. Study outcomes and limitations: Resection saw ubiquitous expanded tumor TCRs appear in blood more than follow-up did.

This chain links TRBV7-6 with TRBJ2-3; no clear D gene. This TCR was sampled from a female donor with early-stage non-small cell lung cancer. The source was PBMCs, collected at surgery. CDR3 DNA sequence: TGTGCCAGCAGCCCCCTCAGGGATACGCAGTATTTT. Translating gives CASSPLRDTQYF.